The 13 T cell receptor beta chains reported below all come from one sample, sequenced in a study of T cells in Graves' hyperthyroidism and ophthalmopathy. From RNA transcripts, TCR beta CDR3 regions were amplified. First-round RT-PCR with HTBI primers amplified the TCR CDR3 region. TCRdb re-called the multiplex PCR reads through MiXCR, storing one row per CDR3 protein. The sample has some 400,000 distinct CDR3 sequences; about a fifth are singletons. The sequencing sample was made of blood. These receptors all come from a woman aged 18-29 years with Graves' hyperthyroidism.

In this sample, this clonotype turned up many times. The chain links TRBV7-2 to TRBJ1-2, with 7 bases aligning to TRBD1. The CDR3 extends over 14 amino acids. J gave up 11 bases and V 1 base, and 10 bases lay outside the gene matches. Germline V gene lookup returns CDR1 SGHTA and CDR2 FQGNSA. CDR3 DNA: TGTGCCAGCAGCTTAGTGGGGACAGTCCTATTGTACACCTTC. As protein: CASSLVGTVLLYTF. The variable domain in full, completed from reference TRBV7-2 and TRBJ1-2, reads GAGVSQSPSNKVTEKGKDVELRCDPISGHTALYWYRQSLGQGLEFLIYFQGNSAPDKSGLPSDRFSAERTGGSVSTLTIQRTQQEDSAVYLCASSLVGTVLLYTFGSGTRLTVV.

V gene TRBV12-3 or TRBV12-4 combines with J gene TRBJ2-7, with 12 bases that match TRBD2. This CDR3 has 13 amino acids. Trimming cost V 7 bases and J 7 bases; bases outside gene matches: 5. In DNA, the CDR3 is TGTGCCAGCAAGACTAGCGGGAGAGAAGAGCAGTACTTC. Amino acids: CASKTSGREEQYF.

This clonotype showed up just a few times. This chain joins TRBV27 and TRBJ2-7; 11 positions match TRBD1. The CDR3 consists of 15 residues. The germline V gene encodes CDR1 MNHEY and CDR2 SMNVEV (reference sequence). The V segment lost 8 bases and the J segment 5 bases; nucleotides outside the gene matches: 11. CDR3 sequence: CASSGQGATGNEQYF. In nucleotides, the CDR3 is TGTGCCAGCTCCGGACAGGGGGCAACGGGCAACGAGCAGTACTTC.

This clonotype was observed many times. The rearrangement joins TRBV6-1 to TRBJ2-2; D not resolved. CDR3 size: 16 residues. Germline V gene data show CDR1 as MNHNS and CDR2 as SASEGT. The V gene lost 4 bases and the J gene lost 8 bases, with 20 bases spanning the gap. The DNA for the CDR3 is TGTGCCAGCAGTGGGATAGGGCAAATCCTGGGGGGGGAGCTGTTTTTT. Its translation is CASSGIGQILGGELFF.

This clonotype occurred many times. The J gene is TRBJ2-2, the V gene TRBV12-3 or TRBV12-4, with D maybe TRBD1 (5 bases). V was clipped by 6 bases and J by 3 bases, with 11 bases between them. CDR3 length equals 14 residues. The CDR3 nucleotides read TGTGCCAGCAGCCAAACAGGCGACACCGGGGAGCTGTTTTTT. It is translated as CASSQTGDTGELFF.

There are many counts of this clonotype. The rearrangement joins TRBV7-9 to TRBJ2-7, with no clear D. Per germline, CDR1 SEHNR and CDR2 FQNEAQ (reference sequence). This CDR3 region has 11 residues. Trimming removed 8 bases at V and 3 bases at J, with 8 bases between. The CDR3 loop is CASGRYYEQYF. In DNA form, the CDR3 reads TGTGCCAGCGGAAGATACTACGAGCAGTACTTC.

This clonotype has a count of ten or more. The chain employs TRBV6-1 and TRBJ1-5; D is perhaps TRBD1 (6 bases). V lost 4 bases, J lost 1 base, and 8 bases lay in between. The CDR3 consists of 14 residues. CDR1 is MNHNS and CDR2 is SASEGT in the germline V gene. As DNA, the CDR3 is TGTGCCAGCAGTGGGGGGCGGAGCAATCAGCCCCAGCATTTT. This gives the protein CASSGGRSNQPQHF.

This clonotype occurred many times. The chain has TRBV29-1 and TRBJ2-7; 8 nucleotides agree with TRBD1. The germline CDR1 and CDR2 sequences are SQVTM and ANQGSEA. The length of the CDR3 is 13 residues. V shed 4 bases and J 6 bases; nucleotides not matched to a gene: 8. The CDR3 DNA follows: TGCAGCGTTGCACAGGGGGATCCCGGCGAGCAGTACTTC. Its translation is CSVAQGDPGEQYF.

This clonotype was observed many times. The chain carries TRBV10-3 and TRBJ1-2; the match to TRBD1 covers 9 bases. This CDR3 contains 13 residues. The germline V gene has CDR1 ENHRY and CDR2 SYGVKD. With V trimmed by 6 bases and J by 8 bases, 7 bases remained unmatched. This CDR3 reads CAIRLQGAWGYTF. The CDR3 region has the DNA TGTGCCATCAGACTACAGGGGGCTTGGGGCTACACCTTC.

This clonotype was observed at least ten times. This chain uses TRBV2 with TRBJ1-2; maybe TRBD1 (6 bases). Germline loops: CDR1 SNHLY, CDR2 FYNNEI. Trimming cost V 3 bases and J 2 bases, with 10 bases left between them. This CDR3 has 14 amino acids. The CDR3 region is CASSDGGQNYGYTF. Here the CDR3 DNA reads TGTGCCAGCAGTGACGGCGGACAGAACTATGGCTACACCTTC. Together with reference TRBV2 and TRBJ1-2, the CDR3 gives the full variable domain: EPEVTQTPSHQVTQMGQEVILRCVPISNHLYFYWYRQILGQKVEFLVSFYNNEISEKSEIFDDQFSVERPDGSNFTLKIRSTKLEDSAMYFCASSDGGQNYGYTFGSGTRLTVV.

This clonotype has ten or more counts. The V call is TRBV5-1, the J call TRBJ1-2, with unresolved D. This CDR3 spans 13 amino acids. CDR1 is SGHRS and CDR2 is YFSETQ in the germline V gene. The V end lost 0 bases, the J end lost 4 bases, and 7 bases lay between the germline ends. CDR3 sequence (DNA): TGCGCCAGCAGCTTGGGGTGGCGCTATGGCTACACCTTC. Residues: CASSLGWRYGYTF.

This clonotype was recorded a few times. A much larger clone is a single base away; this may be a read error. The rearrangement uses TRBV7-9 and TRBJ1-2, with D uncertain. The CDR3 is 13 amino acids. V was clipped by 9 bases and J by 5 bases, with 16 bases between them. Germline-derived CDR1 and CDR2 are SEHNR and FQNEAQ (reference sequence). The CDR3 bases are TGTGCCAGTGGTGTTGCCAGCGGGTATGGCTACACCTTC. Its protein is CASGVASGYGYTF.

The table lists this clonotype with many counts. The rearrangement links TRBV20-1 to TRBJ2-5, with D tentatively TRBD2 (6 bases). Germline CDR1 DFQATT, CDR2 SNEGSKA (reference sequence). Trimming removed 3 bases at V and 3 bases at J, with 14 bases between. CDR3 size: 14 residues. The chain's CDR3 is CSASPAGGEETQYF. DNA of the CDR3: TGCAGTGCTAGCCCAGCCGGGGGTGAAGAGACCCAGTACTTC.